The 3 T cell receptor beta chains below come from one sample, sequenced in a study of blood T cell repertoires in COVID-19. Profiling relied on immunoSEQ multiplex PCR, and the TCRdb table lists in-frame clones only, not all of them. The table has some 150,000 clones, roughly 83% seen once; the top ten hold about 12%. The sample taken for sequencing was peripheral blood. These receptors came from a woman aged 55-69 years with COVID-19, enrolled during active disease.

V is TRBV7-2 and J is TRBJ1-2; no definite D call. CDR3 length: 16 amino acids. Trimming took 6 bases from V and 2 from J, leaving 19 bases between them. Germline V CDR1 and CDR2: SGHTA, FQGNSA. Here the CDR3 reads CASRHPSRGSNYGYTF. The DNA of the CDR3 is TGTGCCAGCAGACATCCCTCCCGGGGATCCAACTATGGCTACACCTTC.

The gene calls are TRBV6-5 and TRBJ1-6, with 8 bases that match TRBD1. Trimming removed 4 bases from V and 14 bases from J; junction bases left unmatched: 13. CDR3 size: 15 residues. Germline CDR1 is MNHEY and CDR2 is SVGAGI. The CDR3 spells CASSSSGTGRLALHF. The CDR3 DNA sequence: TGTGCCAGCAGTTCGTCCGGGACAGGCCGTCTGGCCCTCCACTTT.

The chain combines TRBV19 with TRBJ2-2, with D unclear. Germline-derived CDR1 and CDR2 are LNHDA and SQIVND (reference sequence). The CDR3 has 14 residues. The V end was cut by 1 base, the J end by 1 base, with 4 bases between. CDR3 bases: TGTGCCAGTAGTATAGCGAGGAACACCGGGGAGCTGTTTTTT. Its protein product is CASSIARNTGELFF.